Following are 11 T cell receptor beta chains from one sample sequenced in a study of T cells in localized non-small cell lung cancer. Libraries were prepared by immunoSEQ multiplex PCR; TCRdb keeps only in-frame clonotypes and omits some of them. The table has around 91,000 clones, about nine tenths seen once; the top ten hold around 15%. The material sequenced was peripheral blood, taken before any cancer treatment. The source is a man between 40 and 75 years old with stage I squamous cell lung carcinoma.

The rearrangement joins TRBV7-8 to TRBJ2-5; D uncertain. Germline V gene sequence: CDR1 SGHVS, CDR2 FQNEAQ. Trimming cost V 5 bases and J 4 bases, with 5 bases left between them. CDR3 size: 11 residues. The CDR3 loop is CASSTIETQYF. The CDR3 nucleotides are TGTGCCAGCAGCACAATAGAGACCCAGTACTTC.

The V call is TRBV19, the J call TRBJ1-1; D gene unclear. The V gene's germline CDR1 is LNHDA and CDR2 SQIVND (reference sequence). Trimming cost V 6 bases and J 7 bases, with 15 bases left between them. CDR3 size: 13 residues. The CDR3 DNA follows: TGTGCCAGTAGATCTTCGGACGGTCGTGAAGCTTTCTTT. Translating gives CASRSSDGREAFF.

The CDR3: CASSLDDFLYNEQFF. DNA of the CDR3: TGCGCCAGCAGCTTGGACGACTTTCTCTACAATGAGCAGTTCTTC. The chain recombines TRBV5-1 with TRBJ2-1; no clear D. This CDR3 has 15 residues. Per the germline V gene, CDR1 is SGHRS and CDR2 is YFSETQ. V lost 0 bases and J 3 bases, leaving 10 bases between the germline ends. The full variable domain, in which reference TRBV5-1 and TRBJ2-1 provide the parts outside the CDR3, is KAGVTQTPRYLIKTRGQQVTLSCSPISGHRSVSWYQQTPGQGLQFLFEYFSETQRNKGNFPGRFSGRQFSNSRSEMNVSTLELGDSALYLCASSLDDFLYNEQFFGPGTRLTVL.

This clone was counted a single time. The sample has other DNA sequences that encode this CDR3 too. This chain joins TRBV5-6 and TRBJ1-5; D ambiguous. V lost 0 bases and J lost 4, with 8 bases in between. The CDR3 runs 14 residues. The germline V gene encodes CDR1 SGHDT and CDR2 YYEEEE. In DNA form, the CDR3 reads TGTGCCAGCAGCTTGGGACAACGGAATCAGCCCCAGCATTTT. This codes for CASSLGQRNQPQHF.

V is TRBV18 and J is TRBJ2-1; 10 positions agree with TRBD1. The V and J ends lost 4 bases and 5 bases, in that order; junction bases with no gene match: 5. The CDR3 totals 15 residues. Germline V lookup: CDR1 KGHSH, CDR2 LQKENI. The CDR3 DNA is TGTGCCAGCTCACTCCGACAGGGGGCAAACAATGAGCAGTTCTTC. It specifies CASSLRQGANNEQFF.

This chain connects TRBV7-9 to TRBJ2-4; D may match TRBD1 or TRBD2 (6 bases each). With 4 bases removed from V and 3 bases from J, the gap between germline ends came to 19 bases. The CDR3 consists of 17 residues. Germline loops: CDR1 SEHNR, CDR2 FQNEAQ (reference sequence). For the CDR3, the DNA is TGTGCCAGCAGCTATCGATCGGGGGCGCGCGGCAAAAACATTCAGTACTTC. It translates to CASSYRSGARGKNIQYF. Complete variable domain (other parts from reference TRBV7-9 and TRBJ2-4): DTGVSQNPRHKITKRGQNVTFRCDPISEHNRLYWYRQTLGQGPEFLTYFQNEAQLEKSRLLSDRFSAERPKGSFSTLEIQRTEQGDSAMYLCASSYRSGARGKNIQYFGAGTRLSVL.

The chain links TRBV2 to TRBJ2-5; 7 bases fit TRBD2. With 0 bases clipped from V and 4 bases from J, the junction kept 11 bases outside the gene matches. This CDR3 region has 17 residues. CDR1 and CDR2 (germline): SNHLY, FYNNEI. Here the CDR3 DNA reads TGTGCCAGCAGTGAAGCACGTTACGCGGGGGTAGGAGAGACCCAGTACTTC. Protein product: CASSEARYAGVGETQYF.

This clone was counted a few times. The V call is TRBV5-6, the J call TRBJ1-1; D not resolved. Trimming cost V 4 bases and J 4 bases, with 11 bases left between them. This CDR3 has 13 residues. Germline V gene lookup returns CDR1 SGHDT and CDR2 YYEEEE. CDR3 loop: CASSPSAGTEAFF. The CDR3 region has the DNA TGTGCCAGCAGCCCGTCGGCAGGCACTGAAGCTTTCTTT.

The chain combines TRBV7-2 with TRBJ1-6; D is unclear. In germline, CDR1 is SGHTA, CDR2 FQGNSA. The V gene lost 2 bases and the J gene lost 10 bases, with 15 bases spanning the gap. This CDR3 has 15 amino acids. The CDR3 DNA reads as TGTGCCAGCAGCTTACTTAATGGCAGGAACTCACCCCTCCACTTT. This translates into CASSLLNGRNSPLHF.

This clone was counted once. The chain couples TRBV6-5 to TRBJ2-2, with a weak D call TRBD2 (6 bases). Germline V lookup: CDR1 MNHEY, CDR2 SVGAGI. This CDR3 is 13 amino acids long. Trimming left V 6 bases short and J 4 bases short, with 9 bases between. CDR3 in DNA: TGTGCCAGCAGGCTTAGCGGCACCGGGGAGCTGTTTTTT. Amino acid sequence: CASRLSGTGELFF.

This sequence joins TRBV5-5 and TRBJ1-6; 10 bases match TRBD1. This CDR3 is built from 15 residues. Looked up from germline, CDR1 is SGHKS and CDR2 is YYEKEE (reference sequence). The ends lost 5 bases at V and 6 bases at J; junction bases unmatched: 5. The CDR3 nucleotides are TGTGCCAGCAGTCCCGGGACAGGGGTTAATTCACCCCTCCACTTT. Its protein is CASSPGTGVNSPLHF.